The source of this TCR beta chain is a study of T cells in localized non-small cell lung cancer. General study points: Because only a single region of the tumor was sequenced, heterogeneity remains possible. Adjacent lung had a median around 60 of the 100 largest tumor clones. A denser population of T cells in blood accompanied longer overall survival. Uninvolved nearby lung showed the greatest T cell clonality, exceeding that found in tumor.

Comment on this clone: Its antigen is unidentified.

The data were produced by immunoSEQ multiplex PCR, yet TCRdb's version contains in-frame clones alone and is incomplete. This sample carries tens of thousands of clones, over 80% of them seen once, and the ten largest clones take about 20%. Sequenced material: peripheral blood, taken before any cancer treatment. The sequence was collected from a female donor older than 55 with stage II squamous cell lung carcinoma.

CDR3 nucleotide sequence: TGTGCCAGCAGCCCCCGGGCCGGTTGGCACGAGCAGTACTTC. Translation: CASSPRAGWHEQYF. The genes are TRBV7-2 and TRBJ2-7; D ambiguous. With 5 bases removed from V and 5 bases from J, the gap between germline ends came to 16 bases. The CDR3 spans 14 residues. CDR1 and CDR2 from the germline V gene are SGHTA and FQGNSA.